Each of the 10 T cell receptor beta chains below was sequenced from the same sample in a study of CD8 T cells in ankylosing spondylitis. Broader study findings: There was a TCR beta motif, made of fewer than 10 highly homologous variants, that appeared characteristic of ankylosing spondylitis blood.

TCRdb redid the calling of the 5' RACE reads with MiXCR, one entry per CDR3 protein. The repertoire holds 100,000 to 150,000 distinct CDR3 sequences, with 15% to 20% as singletons. No cognate antigen is known for these TCRs. Sequenced input: blood, either unsorted or a sorted T cell fraction (not recorded which). Receptor source: a male donor with ankylosing spondylitis.

With respect to this clonotype: One base away lies a much larger clone, so this may be a sequencing read error. Because it lacks the conserved phenylalanine or tryptophan at the end, this CDR3 is likely a read error. The V call is TRBV7-2, the J call TRBJ1-1; TRBD1 matches 8 bases. Germline CDR1 is SGHTA and CDR2 is FQGNSA. The CDR3 is 16 amino acids. V gave up 2 bases and J gave up 2 bases; unmatched junction bases: 7. The chain's CDR3 is CASSLTYDRGNTEAFY. The CDR3 bases are TGTGCCAGCAGCTTAACCTACGACAGGGGAAACACTGAAGCTTTCTAT.

This clonotype was seen only a few times. The V gene is TRBV27, the J gene TRBJ2-1; 9 bases match TRBD2. V was pared by 3 bases and J by 9 bases, with 6 bases of the junction left unmatched. The CDR3 loop spans 14 amino acids. Per germline, CDR1 MNHEY and CDR2 SMNVEV (reference sequence). The CDR3 loop is CASSFNPSGIEQFF. The CDR3 nucleotides read TGTGCCAGCAGTTTCAACCCTAGCGGGATTGAGCAGTTCTTC.

This clonotype has just one count. This chain connects TRBV21-1 to TRBJ2-2; the table's D call TRBD1 went unverified against the DNA. TRBV21-1 represents a pseudogene. This CDR3 is built from 16 residues. This chain's CDR3 is CASTICPEGYPGELFF. CDR3 nucleotide sequence: TGTGCCAGCACGATTTGTCCCGAGGGGTACCCCGGGGAGCTGTTTTTT.

The chain recombines TRBV5-1 with TRBJ2-1; possible D gene TRBD2, 5 bases. This CDR3 is built from 14 residues. V dropped 5 bases and J dropped 6 bases, with 15 bases sitting between them. Germline V gives CDR1 SGHRS, CDR2 YFSETQ. CDR3 protein: CASSPERISNEQFF. CDR3 in DNA: TGCGCCAGCAGTCCGGAGCGGATCTCCAATGAGCAGTTCTTC.

This chain uses TRBV7-9 with TRBJ2-5, with unresolved D. The CDR3 is 14 residues long. V was clipped by 5 bases and J by 5 bases, with 15 bases between them. CDR1 and CDR2 from the germline V gene are SEHNR and FQNEAQ (reference sequence). CDR3 sequence reads: CASSPPLTWETQYF. In nucleotides, the CDR3 is TGTGCCAGCAGCCCCCCGCTGACGTGGGAGACCCAGTACTTC.

This clonotype was observed a few times. This chain links TRBV28 with TRBJ2-7, with TRBD1 matching 7 bases. The germline CDR1 and CDR2 sequences are MDHEN and SYDVKM. The CDR3 consists of 13 residues. V was clipped by 10 bases and J by 5 bases; unmatched bases: 11. CDR3 in amino acids: CANQRGGQNEQYF. The CDR3 DNA reads TGTGCCAACCAGAGAGGGGGCCAGAACGAGCAGTACTTC.

This clonotype came up a few times. The chain has TRBV14 and TRBJ1-1, with no clear D. Germline values: CDR1 SGHDN, CDR2 FVKESK. V was cut by 0 bases and J by 3 bases, with 5 bases left in between. CDR3 size: 13 residues. The CDR3 spells CASSQDADTEAFF. In DNA, the CDR3 is TGTGCCAGCAGCCAAGACGCAGACACTGAAGCTTTCTTT. Together with reference TRBV14 and TRBJ1-1, the CDR3 gives the full variable domain: EAGVTQFPSHSVIEKGQTVTLRCDPISGHDNLYWYRRVMGKEIKFLLHFVKESKQDESGMPNNRFLAERTGGTYSTLKVQPAELEDSGVYFCASSQDADTEAFFGQGTRLTVV.

The chain uses TRBV6-5 and TRBJ2-2; 7 bases line up with TRBD2. The V and J ends lost 1 base and 1 base, in that order; junction bases with no gene match: 3. The CDR3 has 16 amino acids. Per the germline V gene, CDR1 is MNHEY and CDR2 is SVGAGI. The CDR3 spells CASSYFLAENTGELFF. CDR3 nucleotide sequence: TGTGCCAGCAGTTACTTCCTAGCGGAGAACACCGGGGAGCTGTTTTTT.

The chain joins TRBV28 to TRBJ2-1; weak D call: TRBD2 (7 bases). The germline V gene encodes CDR1 MDHEN and CDR2 SYDVKM. CDR3 length: 16 amino acids. Trimming pared 6 bases from V and 1 base from J, leaving 16 bases between. CDR3 sequence (DNA): TGTGCCAGCAGACCTAGGGGGGGGTCATCCTACAATGAGCAGTTCTTC. It encodes CASRPRGGSSYNEQFF.

J is TRBJ2-1 and V is TRBV15; 8 bases fit TRBD2. Germline trimming cut 5 bases from V and 9 bases from J; bases unmatched to any gene: 9. Germline CDR1 reads LNHNV; CDR2 reads YYDKDF (reference sequence). The CDR3 consists of 14 residues. The CDR3, as DNA: TGTGCCACCAGCGGGCGGGGGGCTGGTACTGAGCAGTTCTTC. Translating gives CATSGRGAGTEQFF.